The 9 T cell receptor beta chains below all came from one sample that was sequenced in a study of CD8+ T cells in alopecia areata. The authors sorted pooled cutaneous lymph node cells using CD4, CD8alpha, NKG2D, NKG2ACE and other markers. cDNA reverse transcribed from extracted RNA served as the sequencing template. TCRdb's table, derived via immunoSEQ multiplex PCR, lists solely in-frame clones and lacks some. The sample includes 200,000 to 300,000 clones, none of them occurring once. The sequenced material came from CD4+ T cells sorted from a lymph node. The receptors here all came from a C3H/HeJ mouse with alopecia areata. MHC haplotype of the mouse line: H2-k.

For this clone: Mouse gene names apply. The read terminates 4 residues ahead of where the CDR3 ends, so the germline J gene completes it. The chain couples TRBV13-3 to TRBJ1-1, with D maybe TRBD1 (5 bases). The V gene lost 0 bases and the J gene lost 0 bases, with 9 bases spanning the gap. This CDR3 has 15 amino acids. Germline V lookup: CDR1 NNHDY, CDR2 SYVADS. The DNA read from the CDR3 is TGTGCCAGCAGTGATGGCAGGGCAGCAAACACA. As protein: CASSDGRAANT. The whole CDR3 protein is CASSDGRAANTEVFF.

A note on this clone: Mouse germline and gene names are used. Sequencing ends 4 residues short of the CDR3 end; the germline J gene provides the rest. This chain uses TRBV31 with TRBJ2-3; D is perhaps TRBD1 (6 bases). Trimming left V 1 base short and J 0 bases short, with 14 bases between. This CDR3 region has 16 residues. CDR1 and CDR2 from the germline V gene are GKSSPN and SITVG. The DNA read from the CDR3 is TGTGCCTGGAGTCGCCCCTCACAGGGTAGTGCAGAA. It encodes CAWSRPSQGSAE. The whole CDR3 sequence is CAWSRPSQGSAETLYF.

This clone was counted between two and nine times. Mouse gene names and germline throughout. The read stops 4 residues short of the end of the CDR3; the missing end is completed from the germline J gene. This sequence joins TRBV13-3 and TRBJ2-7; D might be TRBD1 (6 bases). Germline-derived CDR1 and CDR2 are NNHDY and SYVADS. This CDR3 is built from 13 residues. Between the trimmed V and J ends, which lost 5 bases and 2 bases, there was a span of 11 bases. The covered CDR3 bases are TGTGCCAGCAGAGCACAGGGCACCTAT. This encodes CASRAQGTY. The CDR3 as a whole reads CASRAQGTYEQYF.

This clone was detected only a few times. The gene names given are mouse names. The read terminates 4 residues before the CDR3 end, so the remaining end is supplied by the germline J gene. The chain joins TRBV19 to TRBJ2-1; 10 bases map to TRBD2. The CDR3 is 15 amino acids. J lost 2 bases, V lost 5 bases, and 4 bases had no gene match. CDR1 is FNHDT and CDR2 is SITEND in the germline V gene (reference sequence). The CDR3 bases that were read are TGTGCCAGCAGCCGAGGACTGGGGGACTATGCT. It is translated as CASSRGLGDYA. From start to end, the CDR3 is CASSRGLGDYAEQFF.

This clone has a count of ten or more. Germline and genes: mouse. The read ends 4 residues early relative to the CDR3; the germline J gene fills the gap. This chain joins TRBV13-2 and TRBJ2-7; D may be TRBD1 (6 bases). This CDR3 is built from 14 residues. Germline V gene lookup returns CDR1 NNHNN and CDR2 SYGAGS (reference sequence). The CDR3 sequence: CASGDTGSLYEQYF. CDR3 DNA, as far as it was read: TGTGCCAGCGGTGATACAGGGTCCCTTTAT.

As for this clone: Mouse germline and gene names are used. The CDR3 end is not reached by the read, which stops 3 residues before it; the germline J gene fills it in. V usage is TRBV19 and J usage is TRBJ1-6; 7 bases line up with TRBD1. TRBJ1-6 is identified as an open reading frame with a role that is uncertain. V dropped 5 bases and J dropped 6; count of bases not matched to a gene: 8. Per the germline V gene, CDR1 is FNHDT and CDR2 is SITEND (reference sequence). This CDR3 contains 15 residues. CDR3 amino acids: CASSPRAGGNSPLYF. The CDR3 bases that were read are TGTGCCAGCAGCCCCCGGGCAGGGGGTAATTCGCCC.

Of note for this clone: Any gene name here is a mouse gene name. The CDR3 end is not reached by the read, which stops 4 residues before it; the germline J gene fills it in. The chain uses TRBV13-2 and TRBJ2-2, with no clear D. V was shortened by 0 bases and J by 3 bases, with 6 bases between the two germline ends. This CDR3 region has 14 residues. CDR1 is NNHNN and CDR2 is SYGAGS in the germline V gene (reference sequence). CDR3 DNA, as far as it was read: TGTGCCAGCGGTGATGGGTATGACACCGGG. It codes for CASGDGYDTG. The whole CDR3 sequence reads CASGDGYDTGQLYF.

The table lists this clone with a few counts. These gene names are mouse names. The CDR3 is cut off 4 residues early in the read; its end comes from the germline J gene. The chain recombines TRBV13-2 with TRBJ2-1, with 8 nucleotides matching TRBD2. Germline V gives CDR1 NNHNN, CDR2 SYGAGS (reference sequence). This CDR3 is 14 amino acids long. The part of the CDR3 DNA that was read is TGTGCCAGCGGTGATCACTGGGGGCAGGCT. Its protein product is CASGDHWGQA. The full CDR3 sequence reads CASGDHWGQAEQFF.

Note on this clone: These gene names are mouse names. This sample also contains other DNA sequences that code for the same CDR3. The CDR3 sequence is CASSQEGQGSETLYF. The CDR3 DNA, read in part, is TGTGCCAGCAGCCAAGAGGGACAGGGGTCAGAA. The chain is built from TRBV5 and TRBJ2-3; 10 positions match TRBD1. From the germline J gene comes the end of the CDR3, since the read stops 4 residues before it. Germline lookup yields CDR1 LGHNA and CDR2 YNLKQL (reference sequence). The junction had 1 base not matched to a gene; V was cut back by 0 bases and J by 4 bases. The CDR3 length is 15 residues.